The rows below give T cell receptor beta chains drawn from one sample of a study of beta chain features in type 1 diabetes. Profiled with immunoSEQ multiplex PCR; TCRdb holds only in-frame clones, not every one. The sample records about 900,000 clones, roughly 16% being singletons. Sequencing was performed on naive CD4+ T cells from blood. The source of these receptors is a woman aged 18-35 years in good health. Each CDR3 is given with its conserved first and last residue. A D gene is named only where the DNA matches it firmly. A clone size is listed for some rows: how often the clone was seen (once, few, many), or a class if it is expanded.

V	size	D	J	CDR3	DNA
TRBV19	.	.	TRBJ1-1	CASTGIDMNTEAFF	TGTGCCAGTACAGGGATAGACATGAACACTGAAGCTTTCTTT
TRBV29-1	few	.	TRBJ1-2	CSVFKSGLGGYTF	TGCAGCGTTTTTAAATCCGGTCTCGGGGGCTACACCTTC
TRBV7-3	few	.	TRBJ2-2	CASSQYGSNTGELFF	TGTGCCAGCAGCCAATACGGGTCGAACACCGGGGAGCTGTTTTTT
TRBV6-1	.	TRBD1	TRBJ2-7	CASIDRGPYEQYF	TGTGCCAGCATTGACAGGGGTCCCTACGAGCAGTACTTC
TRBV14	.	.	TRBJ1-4	CASSQGTHRAGYEKLFF	TGTGCCAGCAGCCAAGGAACGCACCGAGCGGGATACGAAAAACTGTTTTTT
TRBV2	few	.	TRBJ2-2	CASSTTNGVRVSGELFF	TGTGCCAGCAGTACAACGAATGGGGTCCGGGTGAGCGGGGAGCTGTTTTTT
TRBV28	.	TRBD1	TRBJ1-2	CASSLPLSGQGVNGYTF	TGTGCCAGCAGCTTACCTTTGTCGGGACAGGGGGTAAATGGCTACACCTTC
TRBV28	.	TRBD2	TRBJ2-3	CASSSQLAGGLDTQYF	TGTGCCAGCAGTTCCCAACTAGCGGGAGGACTTGATACGCAGTATTTT
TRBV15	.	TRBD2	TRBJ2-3	CATSTHTSGSLTDTQYF	TGTGCCACCAGCACCCATACTAGCGGGAGTTTGACAGATACGCAGTATTTT
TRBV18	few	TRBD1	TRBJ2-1	CASSPGTGGFGEQFF	TGTGCCAGCTCACCCGGGACAGGGGGCTTTGGTGAGCAGTTCTTC
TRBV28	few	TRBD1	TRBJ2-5	CASRRIQGAGETQYF	TGTGCCAGCAGGAGGATTCAGGGGGCCGGAGAGACCCAGTACTTC
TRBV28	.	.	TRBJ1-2	CASRRRQTGPAGYTF	TGTGCCAGCAGACGAAGACAAACAGGTCCCGCTGGCTACACCTTC
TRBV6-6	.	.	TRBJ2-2	CASSSGTGELFF	TGTGCCAGCAGTTCAGGCACCGGGGAGCTGTTTTTT
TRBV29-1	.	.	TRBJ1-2	CSGFDYGYTF	TGCAGCGGGTTTGACTATGGCTACACCTTC
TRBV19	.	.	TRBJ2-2	CASSIFTGRSGELFF	TGTGCCAGTAGTATCTTTACAGGACGGAGCGGGGAGCTGTTTTTT
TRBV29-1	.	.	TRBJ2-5	CSVERPPETQYF	TGCAGCGTTGAAAGACCCCCAGAGACCCAGTACTTC
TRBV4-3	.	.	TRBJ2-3	CASSQDGRSIMADTQYF	TGCGCCAGCAGCCAAGACGGACGGAGTATAATGGCAGATACGCAGTATTTT
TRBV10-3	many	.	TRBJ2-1	CAISEHRDEQFF	TGTGCCATCAGTGAGCATAGGGATGAGCAGTTCTTC
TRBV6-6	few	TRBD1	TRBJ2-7	CASSREGQLSYEQYF	TGTGCCAGCAGCCGCGAGGGACAGCTATCCTACGAGCAGTACTTC
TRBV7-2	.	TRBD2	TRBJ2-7	CASSLYSGTYEQYF	TGTGCCAGCAGCTTATATAGCGGGACCTACGAGCAGTACTTC
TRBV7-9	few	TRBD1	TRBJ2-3	CASSWVGGRHPDTQYF	TGTGCCAGCAGCTGGGTAGGGGGCAGACACCCAGATACGCAGTATTTT
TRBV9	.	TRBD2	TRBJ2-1	CASSLIDRVLAGGPAYNEQFF	TGTGCCAGCAGCCTCATAGACAGGGTTTTAGCGGGAGGGCCGGCCTACAATGAGCAGTTCTTC
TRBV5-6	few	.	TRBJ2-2	CASSPGPTYTGELFF	TGTGCCAGCAGCCCGGGACCGACGTACACCGGGGAGCTGTTTTTT
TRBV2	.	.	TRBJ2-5	CASSTISFGETQYF	TGTGCCAGCAGTACAATCAGTTTTGGAGAGACCCAGTACTTC
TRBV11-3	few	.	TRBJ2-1	CASSLGEEYNEQFF	TGTGCCAGCAGCTTAGGAGAAGAATACAATGAGCAGTTCTTC
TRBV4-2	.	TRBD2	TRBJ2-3	CARKTSGRDFTDTQYF	TGTGCCAGGAAGACTAGCGGGAGGGATTTCACAGATACGCAGTATTTT
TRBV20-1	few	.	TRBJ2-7	CSARRSDGHFF	TGCAGTGCTAGGAGATCCGACGGACATTTCTTC
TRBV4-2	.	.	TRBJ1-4	CASSQEAQGNEKLFF	TGTGCCAGCAGCCAAGAAGCACAGGGAAATGAAAAACTGTTTTTT
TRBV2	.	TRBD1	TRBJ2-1	CASPRIGPGQLIYNEQFF	TGTGCCAGTCCTAGAATTGGCCCGGGACAGCTGATTTACAATGAGCAGTTCTTC
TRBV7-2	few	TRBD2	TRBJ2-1	CASSSSGRAVFF	TGTGCCAGCAGCTCCAGCGGGAGGGCCGTGTTCTTC
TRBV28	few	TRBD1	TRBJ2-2	CASSRTGSTGELFF	TGTGCCAGCAGCCGGACAGGGAGCACCGGGGAGCTGTTTTTT
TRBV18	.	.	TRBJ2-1	CASSPQSSYWGSYNEQFF	TGTGCCAGCTCACCACAGAGTTCCTATTGGGGCTCCTACAATGAGCAGTTCTTC
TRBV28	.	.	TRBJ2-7	CASETTATPYEQYF	TGTGCCAGCGAGACCACCGCAACTCCATACGAGCAGTACTTC
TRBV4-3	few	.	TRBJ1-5	CASSQALDGPGSPQHF	TGCGCCAGCAGCCAAGCCTTGGACGGTCCAGGGTCCCCCCAGCATTTT
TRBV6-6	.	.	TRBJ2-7	CASRPDGSYEQYF	TGTGCCAGCAGGCCGGACGGCTCCTACGAGCAGTACTTC
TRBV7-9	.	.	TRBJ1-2	CASAPGSPGYTF	TGTGCCAGCGCCCCGGGATCCCCCGGCTACACCTTC
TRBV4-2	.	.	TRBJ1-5	CASSQGDSGWGGNQPQHF	TGTGCCAGCAGCCAAGGTGACAGCGGGTGGGGGGGCAATCAGCCCCAGCATTTT
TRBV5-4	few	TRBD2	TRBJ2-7	CASSGGLAGASYEQYF	TGTGCCAGCAGCGGAGGACTAGCGGGAGCGTCCTACGAGCAGTACTTC
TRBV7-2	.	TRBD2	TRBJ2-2	CASHMNRTSGRGLFF	TGTGCCAGCCATATGAACCGGACTAGCGGGAGGGGGCTGTTTTTT
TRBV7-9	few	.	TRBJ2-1	CASRHSGSSYNEQFF	TGTGCCAGCAGACATAGCGGAAGCTCCTACAATGAGCAGTTCTTC
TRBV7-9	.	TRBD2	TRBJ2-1	CASSPSGLAGGPSGEQFF	TGTGCCAGCAGCCCCTCCGGACTAGCGGGAGGGCCTTCGGGGGAGCAGTTCTTC
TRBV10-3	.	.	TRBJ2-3	CATRVRLTDTQYF	TGTGCCACGCGGGTTCGCCTCACAGATACGCAGTATTTT
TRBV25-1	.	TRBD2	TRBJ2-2	CASSAGTSSTGELFF	TGTGCCAGCAGTGCCGGGACTAGCAGCACCGGGGAGCTGTTTTTT
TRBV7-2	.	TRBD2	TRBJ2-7	CASSLVWASGEGHF	TGTGCCAGCAGCTTAGTTTGGGCTAGCGGGGAGGGACACTTC
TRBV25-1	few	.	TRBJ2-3	CASTREGQRQSRPDTQYF	TGTGCCAGCACCAGAGAGGGGCAGCGACAGTCTAGGCCAGATACGCAGTATTTT
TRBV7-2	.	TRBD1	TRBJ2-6	CASSTDRAGANVLTF	TGTGCCAGCAGCACAGACAGGGCTGGGGCCAACGTCCTGACTTTC
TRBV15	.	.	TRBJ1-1	CATSSQGHTEAFF	TGTGCCACCAGCAGCCAGGGACACACTGAAGCTTTCTTT
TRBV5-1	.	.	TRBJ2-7	CASSLALRSGSYEQYF	TGCGCCAGCAGCTTGGCCCTAAGATCAGGCTCCTACGAGCAGTACTTC
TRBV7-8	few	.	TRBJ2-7	CASSLVGKGEQYF	TGTGCCAGCAGCTTAGTAGGGAAGGGCGAGCAGTACTTC
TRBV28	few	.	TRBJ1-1	CASRPGRYTEAFF	TGTGCCAGCCGTCCAGGCCGTTACACTGAAGCTTTCTTT
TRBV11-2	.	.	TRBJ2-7	CASSFVSGAMGYEQYF	TGTGCCAGCAGCTTCGTCTCCGGGGCGATGGGCTACGAGCAGTACTTC
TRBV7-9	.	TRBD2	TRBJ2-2	CASSLGSLADLTGELFF	TGTGCCAGCAGCTTAGGGAGTCTAGCGGACCTCACCGGGGAGCTGTTTTTT
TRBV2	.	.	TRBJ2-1	CASSLDYNEQFF	TGTGCCAGCAGCCTAGACTACAATGAGCAGTTCTTC
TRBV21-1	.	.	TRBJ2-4	CASSKGGSPTKLAKNIQYF	TGTGCCAGCAGCAAAGGTGGTAGCCCTACTAAGCTAGCCAAAAACATTCAGTACTTC